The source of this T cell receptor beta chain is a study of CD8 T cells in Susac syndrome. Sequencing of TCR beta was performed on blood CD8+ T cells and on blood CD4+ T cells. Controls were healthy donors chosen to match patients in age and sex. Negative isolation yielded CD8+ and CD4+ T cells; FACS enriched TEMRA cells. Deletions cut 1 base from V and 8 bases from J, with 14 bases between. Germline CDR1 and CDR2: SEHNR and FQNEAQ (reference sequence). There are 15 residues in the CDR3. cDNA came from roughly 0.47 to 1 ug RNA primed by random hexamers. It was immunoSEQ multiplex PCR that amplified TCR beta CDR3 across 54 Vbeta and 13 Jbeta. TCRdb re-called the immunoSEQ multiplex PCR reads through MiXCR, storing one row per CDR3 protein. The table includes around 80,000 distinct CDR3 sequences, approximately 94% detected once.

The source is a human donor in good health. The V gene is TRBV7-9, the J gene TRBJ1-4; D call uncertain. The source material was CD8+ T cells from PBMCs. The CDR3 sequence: CASSLDDSAGEKLFF. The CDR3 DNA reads TGTGCCAGCAGCTTAGACGATTCGGCGGGGGAAAAACTGTTTTTT.